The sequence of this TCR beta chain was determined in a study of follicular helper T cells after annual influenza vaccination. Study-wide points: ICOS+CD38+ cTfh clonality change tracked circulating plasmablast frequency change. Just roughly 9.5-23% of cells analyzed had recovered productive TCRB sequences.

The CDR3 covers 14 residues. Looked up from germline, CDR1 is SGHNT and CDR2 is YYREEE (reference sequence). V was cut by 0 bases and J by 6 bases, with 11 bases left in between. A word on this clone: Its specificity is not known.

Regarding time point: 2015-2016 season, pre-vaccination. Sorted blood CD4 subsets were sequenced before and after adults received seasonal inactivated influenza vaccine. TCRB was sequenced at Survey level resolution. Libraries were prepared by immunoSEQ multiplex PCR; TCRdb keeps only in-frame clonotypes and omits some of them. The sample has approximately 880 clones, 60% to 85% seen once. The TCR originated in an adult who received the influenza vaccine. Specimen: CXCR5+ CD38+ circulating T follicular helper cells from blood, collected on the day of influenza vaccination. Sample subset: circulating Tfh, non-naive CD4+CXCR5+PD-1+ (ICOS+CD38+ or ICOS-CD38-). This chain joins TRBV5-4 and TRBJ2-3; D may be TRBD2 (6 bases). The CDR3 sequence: CASSLGNSGDTQYF. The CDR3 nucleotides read TGTGCCAGCAGCTTGGGTAATAGCGGCGATACGCAGTATTTT.